The rows below give T cell receptor beta chains drawn from one sample of a study of blood T cell repertoires in COVID-19. This table comes from immunoSEQ multiplex PCR, and its TCRdb copy is limited to in-frame clones, with some not included. The table includes a few hundred thousand clones, roughly 87% detected once. Material: PBMCs or T cells enriched from blood (not recorded which). These receptors were obtained from a woman between 18 and 30 years old who had recovered from COVID-19. Both conserved end residues are part of each CDR3. The D gene is left open where the match is weak. Size tells how often a clone was seen (once, few, many) or the class of an expanded clone, and some rows leave it out.

TRBV18	.	TRBJ2-1	.	TGTGCCAGCTCACCACCGGTGACTAGCAATGAGCAGTTCTTC	CASSPPVTSNEQFF
TRBV5-1	TRBD2	TRBJ2-7	.	TGCGCCAGCAGCTACAAGAATAGGACTAGCGTTTACGAGCAGTACTTC	CASSYKNRTSVYEQYF
TRBV28	.	TRBJ2-7	.	TGTGCCAGCAGTTGGGGAGCCTACGAGCAGTACTTC	CASSWGAYEQYF
TRBV3-1/TRBV3-2	.	TRBJ2-1	.	TGTGCCAGCAGCAGAACCCGGAATGAGCAGTTCTTC	CASSRTRNEQFF
TRBV28	.	TRBJ1-1	.	TGTGCCAGCAGTTTATGGCGGGGGCAGGAAGCTTTCTTT	CASSLWRGQEAFF
TRBV7-6	.	TRBJ2-5	.	TGTGCCAGCAGCTTTACAGGGCACGCGGGCAGATTACAAGAGACCCAGTACTTC	CASSFTGHAGRLQETQYF
TRBV7-2	TRBD2	TRBJ2-2	.	TGTGCCAGCAGCTTAGCGCGGGGGGCCGGGGAGCTGTTTTTT	CASSLARGAGELFF
TRBV5-5	TRBD1	TRBJ2-6	.	TGTGCCAGCAGCAAAGGGACAGGGATAGTGAAGGGGGCCAACGTCCTGACTTTC	CASSKGTGIVKGANVLTF
TRBV18	TRBD1	TRBJ2-1	.	TGTGCCAGCTCAATAAAACAGGGGGTATCCTACAATGAGCAGTTCTTC	CASSIKQGVSYNEQFF
TRBV27	.	TRBJ2-1	.	TGTGCCAGCCGTAGGAGCGGGCACAATGAGCAGTTCTTC	CASRRSGHNEQFF
TRBV5-1	TRBD1	TRBJ1-1	.	TGCGCCAGCAGCTCCCCCTATAGGACAGGGGGCGGTACTGAAGCTTTCTTT	CASSSPYRTGGGTEAFF
TRBV5-1	TRBD2	TRBJ2-5	.	TGCGCCAGCTGCCGGAGCGGGGGGGCCGGGGAGACCCAGTACTTC	CASCRSGGAGETQYF
TRBV7-3	.	TRBJ1-6	.	TGTGCCAGCAGCTTACGCAGGGATAATTCACCCCTCCACTTT	CASSLRRDNSPLHF
TRBV2	.	TRBJ2-7	.	TGTGCCAGCAGTGAAGGGGCAGCCAGGCAGTACTTC	CASSEGAARQYF
TRBV15	.	TRBJ1-1	once	TGTGCCACCAGCCCCAAGGTGCAGGGTACTGAAGCTTTCTTT	CATSPKVQGTEAFF
TRBV6-2/TRBV6-3	.	TRBJ1-5	.	TGTGCCAGCAGTCCCAGGGATCAGCCCCAGCATTTT	CASSPRDQPQHF
TRBV6-6	.	TRBJ2-3	.	TGTGCCAGCAGTTACTCAATAGCGGGCACAGATACGCAGTATTTT	CASSYSIAGTDTQYF
TRBV14	.	TRBJ1-2	.	TGTGCCAGCAGCTACGCAGGGTCCCTCTATGGCTACACCTTC	CASSYAGSLYGYTF
TRBV30	.	TRBJ1-4	.	TGTGCCTGGAGTGGACAAGCATTTAATGAAAAACTGTTTTTT	CAWSGQAFNEKLFF
TRBV27	TRBD1	TRBJ1-4	.	TGTGCCAGCAGTTTATTCACACCAACGAGGGGGCTTGCCGCAACTAATGAAAAACTGTTTTTT	CASSLFTPTRGLAATNEKLFF